A single sample gave rise to the 15 T cell receptor beta chains below, sequenced in a study of shared clonotypes between healthy human individuals. TCRdb's copy holds only in-frame clones and misses some; the assay was immunoSEQ multiplex PCR. The sample records approximately 1,000,000 clones, roughly 80% being singletons. Sample: memory CD4+ T cells from PBMCs. The subset here: CD45RA-negative fraction. The receptors here all came from a man between 18 and 35 years old in good health. Some clones in this sample may be carry-over from other donors' samples.

V is TRBV28 and J is TRBJ2-1, with D tentatively TRBD1 or TRBD2 (7 bases each). The CDR3 sequence is 17 residues long. CDR1 and CDR2 (germline): MDHEN, SYDVKM. V lost 6 bases, J lost 0 bases, and 18 bases lay in between. The CDR3 nucleotides read TGTGCCAGCAGCCCCAGGGGGGGGTCCAGCTCCTACAATGAGCAGTTCTTC. This gives the protein CASSPRGGSSSYNEQFF.

The chain couples TRBV27 to TRBJ2-1, with 9 positions matching TRBD1. CDR3 size: 17 residues. The ends lost 6 bases at V and 2 bases at J; junction bases unmatched: 11. Germline CDR1 reads MNHEY; CDR2 reads SMNVEV (reference sequence). The CDR3 here is CASSPGTGRFPYNEQFF. In DNA, the CDR3 is TGTGCCAGCAGCCCCGGGACAGGGAGATTCCCCTACAATGAGCAGTTCTTC.

The chain has TRBV30 and TRBJ1-2, with D perhaps matching TRBD1 (6 bases). Germline V gene data show CDR1 as GTSNPN and CDR2 as SVGIG (reference sequence). The CDR3 runs 11 residues. V was shortened by 0 bases and J by 14 bases, with 13 bases between the two germline ends. The CDR3 bases are TGTGCCTGGAGTGTGGGGGGCGCGAAGACCTTC. Translated: CAWSVGGAKTF.

Note on this clone: Other DNA sequences in the sample encode the same CDR3. This rearrangement joins TRBV5-1 to TRBJ1-2, with a possible D match to TRBD1 (5 bases). This CDR3 has 15 amino acids. V was clipped by 0 bases and J by 7 bases, with 16 bases between them. Germline V gene data show CDR1 as SGHRS and CDR2 as YFSETQ. The CDR3 spells CASSLDPGGSGGYTF. CDR3 DNA: TGCGCCAGCAGCTTGGATCCTGGGGGATCAGGTGGCTACACCTTC.

The genes are TRBV7-9 and TRBJ2-7; D is uncertain. Germline V gene data show CDR1 as SEHNR and CDR2 as FQNEAQ (reference sequence). The CDR3 extends over 15 amino acids. Trimming stripped 5 bases from V and 0 bases from J, with 14 bases between. The CDR3 region is CASSPRTEDSYEQYF. In DNA form, the CDR3 reads TGTGCCAGCAGCCCCAGGACCGAGGACTCCTACGAGCAGTACTTC. Filled out from reference TRBV7-9 and TRBJ2-7, the complete variable domain reads DTGVSQNPRHKITKRGQNVTFRCDPISEHNRLYWYRQTLGQGPEFLTYFQNEAQLEKSRLLSDRFSAERPKGSFSTLEIQRTEQGDSAMYLCASSPRTEDSYEQYFGPGTRLTVT.

The rearrangement uses TRBV6-5 and TRBJ2-7; D is possibly TRBD1 or TRBD2 (6 bases each). This CDR3 spans 13 amino acids. Trimming removed 8 bases at V and 3 bases at J, with 14 bases between. The germline V gene encodes CDR1 MNHEY and CDR2 SVGAGI. The CDR3 reads CASFDRGHYEQYF. CDR3 nucleotides: TGTGCCAGCTTCGACCGGGGGCACTACGAGCAGTACTTC.

This clone was counted between two and nine times. This chain joins TRBV4-1 and TRBJ1-5; a weak D match, TRBD1 (5 bases). Germline loops: CDR1 MGHRA, CDR2 YSYEKL. This CDR3 spans 18 amino acids. Trimming pared 0 bases from V and 0 bases from J, leaving 15 bases between. DNA for the CDR3: TGCGCCAGCAGCCAAGATAGGCAGGGAGGACATAGCAATCAGCCCCAGCATTTT. It encodes CASSQDRQGGHSNQPQHF.

The chain has TRBV15 and TRBJ2-7; tentatively, D is TRBD1 (6 bases). Trimming removed 0 bases at V and 3 bases at J, with 27 bases between. Germline V gene sequence: CDR1 LNHNV, CDR2 YYDKDF (reference sequence). This CDR3 is 20 amino acids long. CDR3 bases: TGTGCCACCAGCAGAGATCTTATGACCCTGAACCGGGACATTAACTACGAGCAGTACTTC. Translating gives CATSRDLMTLNRDINYEQYF.

The gene calls are TRBV5-1 and TRBJ2-1; 7 bases are a match to TRBD2. The V segment lost 2 bases and the J segment 7 bases; nucleotides outside the gene matches: 6. The germline CDR1 and CDR2 sequences are SGHRS and YFSETQ. The CDR3 contains 14 residues. The CDR3 DNA reads as TGCGCCAGCAGCTTCGCGGGAGAAACTAATGAGCAGTTCTTC. Translating gives CASSFAGETNEQFF.

V usage is TRBV5-1 and J usage is TRBJ2-1, with D possibly matching TRBD2 (6 bases). Trimming shortened V by 2 bases and J by 4 bases, and 16 bases separated the two germline ends. Germline assignment: CDR1 SGHRS and CDR2 YFSETQ. CDR3 length equals 16 residues. CDR3 amino acids: CASSLVEAGPYNEQFF. The CDR3 DNA reads TGCGCCAGCAGCTTAGTCGAGGCGGGACCTTACAATGAGCAGTTCTTC. Based on the CDR3 plus reference TRBV5-1 and TRBJ2-1, the full variable domain is KAGVTQTPRYLIKTRGQQVTLSCSPISGHRSVSWYQQTPGQGLQFLFEYFSETQRNKGNFPGRFSGRQFSNSRSEMNVSTLELGDSALYLCASSLVEAGPYNEQFFGPGTRLTVL.

The chain uses TRBV5-6 and TRBJ1-2, with unresolved D. There are 14 residues in the CDR3. Looked up from germline, CDR1 is SGHDT and CDR2 is YYEEEE. Trimming removed 0 bases from V and 6 bases from J, with 12 bases in between. This chain's CDR3 is CASSLVVAANGYTF. CDR3 nucleotide sequence: TGTGCCAGCAGCTTGGTTGTGGCAGCTAATGGCTACACCTTC.

The chain couples TRBV7-2 to TRBJ2-3; 10 nucleotides align to TRBD2. V lost 9 bases and J lost 5; bases outside the gene matches: 14. CDR1 SGHTA and CDR2 FQGNSA come from the germline V gene. There are 16 residues in the CDR3. Here the CDR3 reads CASKVGTSGNGDTQYF. The CDR3 nucleotides are TGTGCCAGTAAGGTGGGAACTAGCGGGAATGGAGATACGCAGTATTTT.

The V and J genes are TRBV28 and TRBJ1-5; D remains ambiguous. Trimming cost V 1 base and J 0 bases, with 13 bases left between them. This CDR3 is 17 amino acids long. Germline-derived CDR1 and CDR2 are MDHEN and SYDVKM. The CDR3 DNA reads TGTGCCAGCAGTTTATTCGGCAGAGTACATAGCAATCAGCCCCAGCATTTT. Protein: CASSLFGRVHSNQPQHF.

This chain joins TRBV9 and TRBJ1-3; TRBD1 is a possible D gene (5 bases). Germline-derived CDR1 and CDR2 are SGDLS and YYNGEE. The ends were cut back, 0 bases at V and 1 base at J, with 14 bases in the middle. The CDR3 has 17 amino acids. The CDR3 sequence: CASSVAVGGRSGNTIYF. The CDR3 DNA sequence: TGTGCCAGCAGCGTAGCGGTTGGGGGGAGGTCTGGAAACACCATATATTTT.

The chain links TRBV19 to TRBJ2-1, with 7 positions matching TRBD2. Germline V gives CDR1 LNHDA, CDR2 SQIVND (reference sequence). The CDR3 is 14 residues long. V lost 5 bases to trimming and J lost 3 bases; unmatched junction nucleotides: 4. DNA of the CDR3: TGTGCCAGTAGTCCCGGACTAGGCTACAATGAGCAGTTCTTC. It specifies CASSPGLGYNEQFF.